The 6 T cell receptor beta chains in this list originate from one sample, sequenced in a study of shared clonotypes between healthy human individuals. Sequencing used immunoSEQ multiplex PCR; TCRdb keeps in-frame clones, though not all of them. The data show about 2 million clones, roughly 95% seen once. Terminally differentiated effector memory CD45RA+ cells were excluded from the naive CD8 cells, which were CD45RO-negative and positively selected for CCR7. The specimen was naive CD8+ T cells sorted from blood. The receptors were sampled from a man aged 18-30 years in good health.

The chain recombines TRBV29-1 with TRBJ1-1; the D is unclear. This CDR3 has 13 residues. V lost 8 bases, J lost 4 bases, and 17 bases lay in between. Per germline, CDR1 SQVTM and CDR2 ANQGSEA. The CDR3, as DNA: TGCAGCACCCTTCCCCTCGGCGGCACTGAAGCTTTCTTT. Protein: CSTLPLGGTEAFF.

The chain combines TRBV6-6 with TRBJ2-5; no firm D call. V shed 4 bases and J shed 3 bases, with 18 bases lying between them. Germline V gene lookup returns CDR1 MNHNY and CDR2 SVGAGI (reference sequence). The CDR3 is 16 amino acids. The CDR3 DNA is TGTGCCAGCAGTTTCCCCCCGGCAGTGGGTAAAGAGACCCAGTACTTC. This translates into CASSFPPAVGKETQYF.

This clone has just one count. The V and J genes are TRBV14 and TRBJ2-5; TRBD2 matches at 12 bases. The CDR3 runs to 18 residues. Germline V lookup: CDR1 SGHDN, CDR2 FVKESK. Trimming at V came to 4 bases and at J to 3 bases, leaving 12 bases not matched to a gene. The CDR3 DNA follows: TGTGCCAGCAGCCTTTCGGAGACCCGGACTAGCGGGAAAGAGACCCAGTACTTC. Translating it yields CASSLSETRTSGKETQYF.

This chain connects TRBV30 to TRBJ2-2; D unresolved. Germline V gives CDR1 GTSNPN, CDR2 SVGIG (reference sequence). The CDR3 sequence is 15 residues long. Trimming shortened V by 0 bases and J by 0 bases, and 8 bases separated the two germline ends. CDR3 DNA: TGTGCCTGGAGTGTGGTAACGGCGAACACCGGGGAGCTGTTTTTT. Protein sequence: CAWSVVTANTGELFF.

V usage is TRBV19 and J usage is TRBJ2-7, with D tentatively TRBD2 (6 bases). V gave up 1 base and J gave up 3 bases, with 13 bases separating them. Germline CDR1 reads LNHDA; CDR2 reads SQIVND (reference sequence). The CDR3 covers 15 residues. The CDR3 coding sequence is TGTGCCAGTAGTATAGGGGGGGAGAGCGGCTACGAGCAGTACTTC. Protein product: CASSIGGESGYEQYF.

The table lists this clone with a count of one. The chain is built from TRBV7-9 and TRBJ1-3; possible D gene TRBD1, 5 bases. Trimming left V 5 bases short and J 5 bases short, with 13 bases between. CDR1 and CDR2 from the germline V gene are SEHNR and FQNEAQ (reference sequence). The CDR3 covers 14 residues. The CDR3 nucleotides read TGTGCCAGCAGCCCCAAGACAGATAGAAACACCATATATTTT. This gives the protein CASSPKTDRNTIYF.